This TCR beta chain derives from a study of radiotherapy plus CTLA-4 blockade in lung cancer. Study-wide context: Objective responses were seen in about a sixth of patients, disease control in over 25%.

To note about this clone: Its antigen is undetermined.

CDR1 and CDR2 from the germline V gene are SGHAT and FQNNGV. Trimming took 5 bases from V and 5 from J, leaving 11 bases between them. This CDR3 comprises 13 residues. Treatment of patients with chemo-refractory metastatic non-small-cell lung cancer consisted of focal radiation plus CTLA-4 blockade with ipilimumab. The table came from immunoSEQ multiplex PCR; TCRdb's copy has only in-frame clones and leaves some out. The repertoire consists of some 74,000 clones, with around 80% occurring once and the leading ten covering 7.1%. Points from the study as a whole: According to reports, early shifts in blood T cell clones, alongside interferon-beta, forecast response most accurately. In blood, TCR clones derived from the tumor expanded after radiotherapy plus ipilimumab.

This TCR was recovered from a human donor with non-small cell lung cancer who had a complete response to radiotherapy plus ipilimumab. This chain links TRBV11-2 with TRBJ2-3; D is ambiguous. Here the sequenced sample was peripheral blood, taken from a patient treated with radiotherapy plus ipilimumab. The DNA of the CDR3 is TGTGCCAGCAGCCGGACGGATCAAGATACGCAGTATTTT. Its protein is CASSRTDQDTQYF. The full variable domain, rest sourced from reference TRBV11-2 and TRBJ2-3, is EAGVAQSPRYKIIEKRQSVAFWCNPISGHATLYWYQQILGQGPKLLIQFQNNGVVDDSQLPKDRFSAERLKGVDSTLKIQPAKLEDSAVYLCASSRTDQDTQYFGPGTRLTVL.